What follows are 12 T cell receptor beta chains derived from one specimen sequenced in a study of control samples from healthy donors and cancer patients. The assay was immunoSEQ multiplex PCR, and TCRdb's table has in-frame clones only and misses some. This repertoire shows around 70,000 clones, about nine tenths found once; its top ten account for approximately 9.8%. The sample consisted of PBMCs. Receptors originate from a woman in her fifties or sixties with colorectal cancer.

This clone was counted once. CDR3 in amino acids: CASLQYTEAFF. The CDR3 DNA sequence: TGTGCCAGCCTCCAGTACACTGAAGCTTTCTTT. The chain recombines TRBV28 with TRBJ1-1; D is unclear. The V end lost 8 bases, the J end lost 3 bases, and 7 bases lay between the germline ends. This CDR3 is built from 11 residues. Germline V lookup: CDR1 MDHEN, CDR2 SYDVKM. Full variable domain (rest looked up from reference TRBV28 and TRBJ1-1): DVKVTQSSRYLVKRTGEKVFLECVQDMDHENMFWYRQDPGLGLRLIYFSYDVKMKEKGDIPEGYSVSREKKERFSLILESASTNQTSMYLCASLQYTEAFFGQGTRLTVV.

The chain employs TRBV7-9 and TRBJ1-2; 8 bases fit TRBD1. The CDR3 spans 14 residues. Trimming removed 5 bases from V and 8 bases from J; junction bases left unmatched: 10. Germline V CDR1 and CDR2: SEHNR, FQNEAQ (reference sequence). CDR3 sequence reads: CASSGPGTGNGYTF. In DNA form, the CDR3 reads TGTGCCAGCAGCGGCCCCGGGACAGGTAACGGCTACACCTTC. The full variable domain, its missing parts supplied by reference TRBV7-9 and TRBJ1-2, is DTGVSQNPRHKITKRGQNVTFRCDPISEHNRLYWYRQTLGQGPEFLTYFQNEAQLEKSRLLSDRFSAERPKGSFSTLEIQRTEQGDSAMYLCASSGPGTGNGYTFGSGTRLTVV.

This clone was seen a few times. The V gene is TRBV5-5, the J gene TRBJ2-7; D could derive from TRBD1 or TRBD2 (5 bases each). Germline V CDR1 and CDR2: SGHKS, YYEKEE (reference sequence). V shed 2 bases and J shed 1 base, with 10 bases lying between them. There are 14 residues in the CDR3. The CDR3 sequence: CASSFRDQSYEQYV. In DNA form, the CDR3 reads TGTGCCAGCAGCTTCCGGGACCAGTCCTACGAGCAGTACGTC.

This clone was observed a handful of times. This CDR3 is also generated by other DNA sequences in the sample. The chain is built from TRBV27 and TRBJ2-3; 8 bases are a match to TRBD2. Looked up from germline, CDR1 is MNHEY and CDR2 is SMNVEV (reference sequence). There are 15 residues in the CDR3. V trimming: 2 bases; J trimming: 3 bases; junction bases outside the gene matches: 4. The CDR3: CASSLRGGWTDTQYF. In DNA, the CDR3 is TGTGCCAGCAGTTTACGGGGGGGTTGGACAGATACGCAGTATTTT.

The chain is built from TRBV2 and TRBJ2-2, with 7 bases matching TRBD2. This CDR3 comprises 16 residues. Germline lookup yields CDR1 SNHLY and CDR2 FYNNEI. V gave up 5 bases and J gave up 2 bases; unmatched junction bases: 8. The CDR3 sequence is CASSSRVAGNTGELFF. DNA for the CDR3: TGTGCCAGCAGTTCAAGGGTAGCGGGCAACACCGGGGAGCTGTTTTTT.

V gene TRBV6-5 combines with J gene TRBJ1-1; D is unclear. The CDR3 length is 12 residues. V dropped 8 bases and J dropped 2 bases, with 9 bases sitting between them. CDR1 is MNHEY and CDR2 is SVGAGI in the germline V gene. The CDR3 region is CASEMANTEAFF. The DNA of the CDR3 is TGTGCCAGCGAGATGGCAAACACTGAAGCTTTCTTT.

Concerning this clone: The same CDR3 also results from other DNA sequences found in this sample. The CDR3 reads CAWSVGYGYTF. In DNA, the CDR3 is TGTGCCTGGAGTGTTGGATATGGCTACACCTTC. J is TRBJ1-2 and V is TRBV30, with D uncertain. Trimming shortened V by 0 bases and J by 5 bases, and 4 bases separated the two germline ends. In germline, CDR1 is GTSNPN, CDR2 SVGIG (reference sequence). This CDR3 has 11 amino acids.

The CDR3 protein is CASSLGMAPSTDTQYF. CDR3 DNA: TGTGCCAGTTCCCTCGGGATGGCACCTAGCACAGATACGCAGTATTTT. The chain joins TRBV19 to TRBJ2-3, with a possible D match to TRBD2 (5 bases). The CDR3 runs 16 residues. The ends were cut back, 8 bases at V and 0 bases at J, with 18 bases in the middle. CDR1 is LNHDA, CDR2 SQIVND, per germline (reference sequence).

The table lists this clone with a count of one. The rearrangement uses TRBV7-9 and TRBJ1-1; D is perhaps TRBD1 (6 bases). This CDR3 is built from 16 residues. From germline, CDR1 is SEHNR and CDR2 FQNEAQ (reference sequence). Trimming pared 5 bases from V and 0 bases from J, leaving 16 bases between. The CDR3 DNA is TGTGCCAGCAGCGCCAGGGGCCCCTTGATGAACACTGAAGCTTTCTTT. This encodes CASSARGPLMNTEAFF.

The chain is built from TRBV24-1 and TRBJ2-3; 12 bases fit TRBD2. Germline CDR1 KGHDR, CDR2 SFDVKD. The CDR3 extends over 14 amino acids. After removal of 10 bases from V and 0 bases from J, the junction contained 1 base not matched to a gene. The CDR3 reads CATGTSGSTDTQYF. The CDR3 nucleotides are TGTGCCACGGGGACTAGCGGGAGCACAGATACGCAGTATTTT.

J is TRBJ1-2 and V is TRBV6-2 or TRBV6-3, with a possible D match to TRBD1 (5 bases). The CDR3 runs 13 residues. V was shortened by 5 bases and J by 8 bases, with 15 bases between the two germline ends. Germline V lookup: CDR1 MNHEY, CDR2 SVGEGT. This CDR3 reads CASSTQGEGGYTF. Written as DNA, the CDR3 is TGTGCCAGCAGTACTCAAGGGGAGGGCGGCTACACCTTC.

The chain combines TRBV20-1 with TRBJ2-5; D not certain. Germline CDR1 reads DFQATT; CDR2 reads SNEGSKA (reference sequence). The V gene lost 6 bases and the J gene lost 4 bases, with 9 bases spanning the gap. CDR3 length equals 11 residues. CDR3 amino acids: CSALQAETQYF. In DNA form, the CDR3 reads TGCAGTGCCCTCCAAGCAGAGACCCAGTACTTC.